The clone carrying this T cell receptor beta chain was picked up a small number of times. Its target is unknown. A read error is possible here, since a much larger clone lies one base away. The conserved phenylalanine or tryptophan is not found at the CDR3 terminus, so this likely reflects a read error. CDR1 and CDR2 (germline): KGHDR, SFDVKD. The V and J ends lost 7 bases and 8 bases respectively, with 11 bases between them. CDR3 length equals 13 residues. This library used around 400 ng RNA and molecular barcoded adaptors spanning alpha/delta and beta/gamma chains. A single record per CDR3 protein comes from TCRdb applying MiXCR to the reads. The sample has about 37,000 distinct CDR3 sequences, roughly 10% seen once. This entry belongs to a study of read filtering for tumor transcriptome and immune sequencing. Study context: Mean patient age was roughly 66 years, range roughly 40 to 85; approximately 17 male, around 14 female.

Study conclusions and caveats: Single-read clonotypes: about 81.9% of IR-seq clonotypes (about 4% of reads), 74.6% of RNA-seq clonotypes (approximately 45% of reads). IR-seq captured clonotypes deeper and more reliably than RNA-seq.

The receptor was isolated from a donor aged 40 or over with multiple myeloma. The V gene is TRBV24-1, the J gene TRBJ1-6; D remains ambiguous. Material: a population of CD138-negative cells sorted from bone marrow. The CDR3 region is CATSRTPDSPLHS. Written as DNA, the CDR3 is TGTGCCACCAGCCGGACGCCTGATTCACCCCTCCACTCT.